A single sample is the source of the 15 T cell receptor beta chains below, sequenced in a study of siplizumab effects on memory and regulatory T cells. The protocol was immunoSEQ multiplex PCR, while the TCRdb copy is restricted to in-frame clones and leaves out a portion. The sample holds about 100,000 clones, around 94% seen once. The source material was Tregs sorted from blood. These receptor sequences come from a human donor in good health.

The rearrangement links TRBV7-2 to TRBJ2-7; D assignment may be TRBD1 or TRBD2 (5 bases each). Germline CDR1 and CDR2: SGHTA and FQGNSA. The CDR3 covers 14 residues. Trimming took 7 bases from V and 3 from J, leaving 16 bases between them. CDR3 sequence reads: CASTNNGAGYEQYF. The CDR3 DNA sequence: TGTGCCAGCACTAATAACGGGGCGGGCTACGAGCAGTACTTC.

The CDR3: CASSVGDRFYEQYF. The CDR3 DNA reads as TGTGCCAGCAGCGTTGGGGACAGATTCTACGAGCAGTACTTC. V gene TRBV9 combines with J gene TRBJ2-7; 7 nucleotides line up with TRBD1. The V gene end was trimmed by 2 bases and the J gene end by 3 bases; junction bases not matched to a gene: 5. This CDR3 is 14 amino acids long. The V gene's germline CDR1 is SGDLS and CDR2 YYNGEE.

As DNA, the CDR3 is TGCGCCAGCAGTGATGCGGGAGGGACTTACCCAGATACGCAGTATTTT. Encoded protein: CASSDAGGTYPDTQYF. This chain links TRBV10-1 with TRBJ2-3, with 9 bases that match TRBD2. Germline V gene lookup returns CDR1 WNHNN and CDR2 SYGVQD (reference sequence). The trim removed 3 bases at V and 4 bases at J, leaving 8 bases unmatched. The CDR3 extends over 16 amino acids.

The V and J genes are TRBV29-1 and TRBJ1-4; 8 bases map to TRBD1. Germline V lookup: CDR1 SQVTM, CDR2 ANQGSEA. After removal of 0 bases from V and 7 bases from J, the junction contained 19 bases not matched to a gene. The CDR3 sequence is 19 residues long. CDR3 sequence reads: CSVEEYAWKFDRGGEKLFF. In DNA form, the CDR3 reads TGCAGCGTTGAAGAATATGCGTGGAAATTTGACAGGGGCGGTGAAAAACTGTTTTTT.

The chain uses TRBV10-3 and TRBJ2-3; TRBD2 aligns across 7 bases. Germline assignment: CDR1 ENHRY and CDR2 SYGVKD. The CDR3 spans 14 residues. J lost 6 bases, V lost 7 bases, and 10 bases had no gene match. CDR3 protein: CAINSGILVDTQYF. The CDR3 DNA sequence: TGTGCCATCAACAGCGGGATCTTGGTCGATACGCAGTATTTT.

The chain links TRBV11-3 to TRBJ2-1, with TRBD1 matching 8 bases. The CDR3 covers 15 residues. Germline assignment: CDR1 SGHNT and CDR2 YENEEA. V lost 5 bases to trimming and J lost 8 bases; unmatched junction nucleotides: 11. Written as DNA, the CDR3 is TGTGCCAGCAGCAGACAGGGGCTGAGGGGGGATGAGCAGTTCTTC. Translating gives CASSRQGLRGDEQFF.

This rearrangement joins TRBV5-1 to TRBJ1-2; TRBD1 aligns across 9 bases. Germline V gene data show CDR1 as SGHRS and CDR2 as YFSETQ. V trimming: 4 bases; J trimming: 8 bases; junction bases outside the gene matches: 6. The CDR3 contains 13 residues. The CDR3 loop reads CASSTGQGIGYTF. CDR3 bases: TGCGCCAGCAGCACGGGACAGGGAATCGGCTACACCTTC.

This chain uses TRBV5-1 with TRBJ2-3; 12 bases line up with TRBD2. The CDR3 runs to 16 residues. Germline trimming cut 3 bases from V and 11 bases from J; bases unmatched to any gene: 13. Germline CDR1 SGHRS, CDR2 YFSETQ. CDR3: CASSSHRTSGNARQYF. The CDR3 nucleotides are TGCGCCAGCAGCTCCCACAGGACTAGCGGGAATGCTCGGCAGTATTTT.

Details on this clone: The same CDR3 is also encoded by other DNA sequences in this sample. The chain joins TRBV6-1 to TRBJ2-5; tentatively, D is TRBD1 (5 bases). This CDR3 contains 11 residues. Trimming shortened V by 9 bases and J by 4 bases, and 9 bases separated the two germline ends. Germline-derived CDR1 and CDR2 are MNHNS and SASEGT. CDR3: CASRGGETQYF. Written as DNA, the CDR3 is TGTGCCAGTAGGGGTGGAGAGACCCAGTACTTC.

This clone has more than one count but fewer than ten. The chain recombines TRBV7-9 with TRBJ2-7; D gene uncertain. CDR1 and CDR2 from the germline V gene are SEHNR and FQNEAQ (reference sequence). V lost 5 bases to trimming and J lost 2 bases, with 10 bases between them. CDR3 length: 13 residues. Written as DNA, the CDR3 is TGTGCCAGCAGCCGTCTCGCCCCCTACGAGCAGTACTTC. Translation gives CASSRLAPYEQYF.

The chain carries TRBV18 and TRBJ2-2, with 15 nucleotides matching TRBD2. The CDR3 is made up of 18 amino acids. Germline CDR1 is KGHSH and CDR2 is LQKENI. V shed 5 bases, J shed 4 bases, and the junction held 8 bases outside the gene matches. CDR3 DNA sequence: TGTGCCAGCTCAAGTCCGGGACTAGCGGGAGGAGGCACCGGGGAGCTGTTTTTT. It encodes CASSSPGLAGGGTGELFF.

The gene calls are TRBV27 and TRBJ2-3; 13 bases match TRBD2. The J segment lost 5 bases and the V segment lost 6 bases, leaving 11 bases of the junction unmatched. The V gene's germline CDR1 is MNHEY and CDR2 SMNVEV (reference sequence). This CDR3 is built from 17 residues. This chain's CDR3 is CASRTYKLAGGIDTQYF. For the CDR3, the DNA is TGTGCCAGCAGGACATATAAACTAGCGGGAGGGATAGATACGCAGTATTTT.

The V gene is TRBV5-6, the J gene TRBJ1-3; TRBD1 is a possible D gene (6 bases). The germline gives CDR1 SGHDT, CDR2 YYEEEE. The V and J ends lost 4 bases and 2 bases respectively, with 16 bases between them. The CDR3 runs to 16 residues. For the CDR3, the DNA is TGTGCCAGCAGCCGCGTCGGCGGGGGCCCTGGAAACACCATATATTTT. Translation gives CASSRVGGGPGNTIYF. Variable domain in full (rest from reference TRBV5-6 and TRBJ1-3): DAGVTQSPTHLIKTRGQQVTLRCSPKSGHDTVSWYQQALGQGPQFIFQYYEEEERQRGNFPDRFSGHQFPNYSSELNVNALLLGDSALYLCASSRVGGGPGNTIYFGEGSWLTVV.

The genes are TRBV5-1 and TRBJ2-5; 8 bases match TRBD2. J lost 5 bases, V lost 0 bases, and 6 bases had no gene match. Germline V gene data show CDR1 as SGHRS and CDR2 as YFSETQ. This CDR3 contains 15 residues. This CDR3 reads CASSLVGGAGETQYF. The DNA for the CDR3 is TGCGCCAGCAGCTTGGTCGGGGGGGCTGGCGAGACCCAGTACTTC.

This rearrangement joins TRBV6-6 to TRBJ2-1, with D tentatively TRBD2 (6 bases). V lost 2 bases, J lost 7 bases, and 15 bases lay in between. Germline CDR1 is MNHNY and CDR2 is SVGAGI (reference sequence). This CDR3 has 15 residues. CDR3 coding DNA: TGTGCCAGCAGTTACCTAGCGTCCACCGCTAATGAGCAGTTCTTC. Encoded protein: CASSYLASTANEQFF.